Below are 16 T cell receptor beta chains sequenced from a single sample in a study of blood T cell repertoires in COVID-19. Repertoires were generated with immunoSEQ multiplex PCR, while TCRdb's copy carries only in-frame clones and drops some. The table records tens of thousands of clones, roughly 85% of them present only once. The sequenced sample consisted of peripheral blood. All receptors derive from a human donor in a cohort sampled during active COVID-19.

V usage is TRBV15 and J usage is TRBJ1-1, with D perhaps matching TRBD1 (6 bases). The CDR3 consists of 18 residues. Germline assignment: CDR1 LNHNV and CDR2 YYDKDF (reference sequence). V was clipped by 0 bases and J by 3 bases, with 20 bases between them. This chain's CDR3 is CATSREVQGIEGDTEAFF. The CDR3 bases are TGTGCCACCAGCAGAGAGGTTCAGGGGATAGAGGGTGACACTGAAGCTTTCTTT.

This clone was counted a few times. V and J are TRBV29-1 and TRBJ2-7, with a weak D call TRBD1 (6 bases). V gave up 4 bases and J gave up 5 bases, with 18 bases separating them. Germline CDR1 reads SQVTM; CDR2 reads ANQGSEA. The CDR3 is 14 residues long. The CDR3 here is CSVGAAGDWDEQYF. CDR3 sequence (DNA): TGCAGCGTTGGAGCGGCAGGGGATTGGGACGAGCAGTACTTC.

J is TRBJ1-2 and V is TRBV6-1; no reliable D call. Germline V gene data show CDR1 as MNHNS and CDR2 as SASEGT. The CDR3 is 16 amino acids. Trimming shortened V by 0 bases and J by 4 bases, and 15 bases separated the two germline ends. CDR3 in amino acids: CASSEARVGAIYGYTF. CDR3 coding DNA: TGTGCCAGCAGTGAAGCCCGTGTTGGAGCGATCTATGGCTACACCTTC.

The J gene is TRBJ2-1, the V gene TRBV5-1; TRBD2 agrees at 15 bases. CDR1 and CDR2 (germline): SGHRS, YFSETQ. The CDR3 has 16 residues. J gave up 8 bases and V 3 bases, and 6 bases lay outside the gene matches. Written as DNA, the CDR3 is TGCGCCAGCAGCTCTGGACTAGCGGGGGGGCCGGATGAGCAGTTCTTC. It encodes CASSSGLAGGPDEQFF.

The chain uses TRBV5-1 and TRBJ1-1; 7 bases are shared with TRBD1. Per the germline V gene, CDR1 is SGHRS and CDR2 is YFSETQ. This CDR3 contains 13 residues. Trimming cost V 0 bases and J 10 bases; bases outside gene matches: 6. In DNA, the CDR3 is TGCGCCAGCAGCTTGGTACAGGGGCCGGTAGCTTTCTTT. Amino acids: CASSLVQGPVAFF.

V usage is TRBV2 and J usage is TRBJ2-5; 7 nucleotides align to TRBD1. J gave up 2 bases and V 3 bases, and 3 bases lay outside the gene matches. The CDR3 runs 14 residues. In germline, CDR1 is SNHLY, CDR2 FYNNEI. The CDR3, as DNA: TGTGCCAGCAGTGACCCGGGACAGCAAGAGACCCAGTACTTC. Protein: CASSDPGQQETQYF.

The chain has TRBV30 and TRBJ2-2; TRBD1 matches at 9 bases. The length of the CDR3 is 15 residues. Losses at the gene ends were 2 bases for V and 4 bases for J; bases not matched to a gene: 5. Germline CDR1 and CDR2: GTSNPN and SVGIG (reference sequence). The CDR3 coding sequence is TGTGCCTGGAGTCCCCGGGACAGGGTCACCGGGGAGCTGTTTTTT. It specifies CAWSPRDRVTGELFF.

The chain is built from TRBV7-2 and TRBJ2-3, with TRBD2 as a possible D gene (7 bases). CDR1 is SGHTA, CDR2 FQGNSA, per germline. V lost 5 bases, J lost 1 base, and 13 bases lay in between. The CDR3 is 15 residues long. Here the CDR3 reads CASSLSGGRTDTQYF. In nucleotides, the CDR3 is TGTGCCAGCAGCCTCTCGGGGGGCCGCACAGATACGCAGTATTTT.

V usage is TRBV5-4 and J usage is TRBJ1-2; 7 bases match TRBD1. The germline gives CDR1 SGHNT, CDR2 YYREEE (reference sequence). This CDR3 is 12 amino acids long. J gave up 6 bases and V 4 bases, and 3 bases lay outside the gene matches. As DNA, the CDR3 is TGTGCCAGCAGCCGTGGACAGGATGGCTACACCTTC. Protein: CASSRGQDGYTF.

The CDR3 spells CAWSPNSYEQYF. The CDR3 nucleotides read TGTGCCTGGAGCCCTAACTCCTACGAGCAGTACTTC. The chain uses TRBV30 and TRBJ2-7; unclear D gene. V lost 3 bases and J 0 bases, leaving 6 bases between the germline ends. The germline V gene encodes CDR1 GTSNPN and CDR2 SVGIG (reference sequence). This CDR3 spans 12 amino acids. The variable domain in full, completed from reference TRBV30 and TRBJ2-7, reads SQTIHQWPATLVQPVGSPLSLECTVEGTSNPNLYWYRQAAGRGLQLLFYSVGIGQISSEVPQNLSASRPQDRQFILSSKKLLLSDSGFYLCAWSPNSYEQYFGPGTRLTVT.

This clone was observed a single time. The rearrangement links TRBV28 to TRBJ2-1; D gene uncertain. The germline V and J ends were trimmed by 2 bases and 4 bases, with 6 bases remaining between them. CDR1 MDHEN and CDR2 SYDVKM come from the germline V gene. The CDR3 spans 13 residues. The CDR3 loop is CASSLSIYNEQFF. CDR3 bases: TGTGCCAGCAGTTTAAGCATATACAATGAGCAGTTCTTC.

This sequence joins TRBV5-1 and TRBJ2-5, with 10 bases fitting TRBD2. Trimming removed 4 bases from V and 5 bases from J; junction bases left unmatched: 8. This CDR3 is 15 amino acids long. Germline V CDR1 and CDR2: SGHRS, YFSETQ. CDR3 sequence (DNA): TGCGCCAGCAGCACACCCTCGGGACTAGCGGAGACCCAGTACTTC. Protein product: CASSTPSGLAETQYF.

CDR3 sequence: CASSPPATHYEQYF. The CDR3, as DNA: TGTGCCAGCTCACCACCAGCCACCCACTACGAGCAGTACTTC. The chain has TRBV18 and TRBJ2-7; no firm D call. In germline, CDR1 is KGHSH, CDR2 LQKENI. This CDR3 is 14 amino acids long. V dropped 0 bases and J dropped 3 bases, with 9 bases sitting between them.

J is TRBJ2-3 and V is TRBV7-3; TRBD2 aligns across 9 bases. Trimming at V came to 5 bases and at J to 0 bases, leaving 3 bases not matched to a gene. In germline, CDR1 is SGHTA, CDR2 FQGTGA. CDR3 length: 15 amino acids. This chain's CDR3 is CASSQAGGSTDTQYF. CDR3 DNA: TGTGCCAGCAGCCAGGCGGGAGGGAGCACAGATACGCAGTATTTT.

This clone has only one observation. The rearrangement links TRBV24-1 to TRBJ2-5; the D gene is possibly TRBD1 (6 bases). Deletions cut 9 bases from V and 5 bases from J, with 21 bases between. There are 15 residues in the CDR3. Per germline, CDR1 KGHDR and CDR2 SFDVKD. CDR3 sequence: CATSKGGAGIETQYF. CDR3 DNA sequence: TGTGCCACCTCGAAAGGGGGAGCCGGGATCGAGACCCAGTACTTC.

V usage is TRBV5-4 and J usage is TRBJ2-7; 8 nucleotides match TRBD1. Germline CDR1 SGHNT, CDR2 YYREEE (reference sequence). The CDR3 runs to 13 residues. Trimming removed 3 bases from V and 5 bases from J; junction bases left unmatched: 4. The chain's CDR3 is CASSSQGAHEQYF. The CDR3 DNA is TGTGCCAGCAGCTCTCAGGGGGCGCACGAGCAGTACTTC. The complete variable domain, with remaining parts taken from reference TRBV5-4 and TRBJ2-7, reads ETGVTQSPTHLIKTRGQQVTLRCSSQSGHNTVSWYQQALGQGPQFIFQYYREEENGRGNFPPRFSGLQFPNYSSELNVNALELDDSALYLCASSSQGAHEQYFGPGTRLTVT.